This section outlines one T cell receptor beta chain sequence together with its context. Its cognate antigen is unknown. This entry comes from a study of cytomegalovirus exposure and HLA in healthy donors. Regarding the study as a whole: Accurate prediction of most subjects' HLA-A and HLA-B alleles from TCR beta sequences was reported. Associated with cytomegalovirus, according to the listing, were 170 or so TCR beta chains. Specificity for CMV antigens was confirmed in vitro for three of the CMV-associated chains. Among the sequence variants, a highly shared cluster was likely an artifact of sequencing.

Researchers ran the PCR with 60 Vbeta and 13 Jbeta primers. The protocol was immunoSEQ multiplex PCR, while the TCRdb copy is restricted to in-frame clones and leaves out a portion. This table holds some 190,000 clones, approximately 73% found once. This clonotype originated in a woman aged 30 to 39 in good health and CMV-seropositive. Sequences were obtained from PBMCs.

The CDR3 DNA reads TGTGCCAGCAGCCAAGATCCCGTCGAGGAGCAGTACTTC. Its translation: CASSQDPVEEQYF. The rearrangement uses TRBV4-2 and TRBJ2-7; no reliable D call. The V gene lost 0 bases and the J gene lost 7 bases, with 10 bases spanning the gap. CDR1 LGHNA and CDR2 YNFKEQ come from the germline V gene. This CDR3 has 13 amino acids.